One T cell receptor (beta chain) is described in this entry. This CDR3 comprises 15 residues. Per the germline V gene, CDR1 is MDHEN and CDR2 is SYDVKM. The V segment lost 3 bases and the J segment 6 bases; nucleotides outside the gene matches: 7. Authors' data handling: Nucleated cell number was recorded as an estimate derived from reference gene primer amplification. TCRdb's table, derived via immunoSEQ multiplex PCR, lists solely in-frame clones and lacks some. Clone size and V and J calls were adopted from that table, with D and trimming inferred from the DNA. Of 45,000 to 70,000 clones in the sample, approximately 90% were seen once. The sample comes from a study of blood T cell repertoires in COVID-19. About the research overall: Some COVID-19 samples were acute and others convalescent; all came from the United States, Italy and Spain.

This chain joins TRBV28 and TRBJ1-5, with 8 bases fitting TRBD1. The clonotype originates from a woman in her fifties or sixties with active or convalescent COVID-19. Sequences were obtained from peripheral blood. CDR3 protein: CASSFNRGFVQPQHF. The DNA for the CDR3 is TGTGCCAGCAGTTTTAACAGGGGGTTTGTTCAGCCCCAGCATTTT.